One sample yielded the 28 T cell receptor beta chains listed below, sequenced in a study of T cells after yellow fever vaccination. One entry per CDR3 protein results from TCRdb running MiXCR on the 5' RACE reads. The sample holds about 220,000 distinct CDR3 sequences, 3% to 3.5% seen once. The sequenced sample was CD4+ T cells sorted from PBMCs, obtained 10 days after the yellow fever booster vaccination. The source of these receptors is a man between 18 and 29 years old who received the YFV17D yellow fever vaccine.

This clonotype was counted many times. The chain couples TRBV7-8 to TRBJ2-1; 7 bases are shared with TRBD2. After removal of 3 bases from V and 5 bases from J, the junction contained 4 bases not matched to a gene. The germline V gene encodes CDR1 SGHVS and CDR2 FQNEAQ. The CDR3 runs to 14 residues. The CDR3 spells CASSLGGSDNEQFF. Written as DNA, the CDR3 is TGTGCCAGCAGCTTGGGGGGGAGCGACAATGAGCAGTTCTTC.

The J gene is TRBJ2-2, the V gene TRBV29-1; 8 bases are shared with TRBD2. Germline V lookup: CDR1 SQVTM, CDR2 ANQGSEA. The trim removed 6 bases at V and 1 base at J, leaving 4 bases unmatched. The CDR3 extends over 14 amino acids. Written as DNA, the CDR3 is TGCAGCGTACCGGGAGGGGGGAACACCGGGGAGCTGTTTTTT. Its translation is CSVPGGGNTGELFF.

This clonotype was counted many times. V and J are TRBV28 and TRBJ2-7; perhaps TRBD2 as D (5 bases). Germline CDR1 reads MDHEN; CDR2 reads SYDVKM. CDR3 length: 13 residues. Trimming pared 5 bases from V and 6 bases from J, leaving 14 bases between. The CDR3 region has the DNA TGTGCCAGCAGTAGGACTCCGCCTGGCGAGCAGTACGTC. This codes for CASSRTPPGEQYV.

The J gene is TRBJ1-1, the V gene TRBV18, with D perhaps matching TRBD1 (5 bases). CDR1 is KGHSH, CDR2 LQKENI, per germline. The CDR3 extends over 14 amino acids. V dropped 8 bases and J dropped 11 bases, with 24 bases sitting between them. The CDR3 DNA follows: TGTGCCAGCAACGGGGCCGGGGCCCTTATTCCGGCTTTCTTT. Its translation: CASNGAGALIPAFF.

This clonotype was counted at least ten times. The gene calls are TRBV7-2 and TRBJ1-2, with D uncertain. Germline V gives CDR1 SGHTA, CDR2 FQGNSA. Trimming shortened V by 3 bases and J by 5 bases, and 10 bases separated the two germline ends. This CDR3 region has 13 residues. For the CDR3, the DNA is TGTGCCAGCAGCTTTACCGCGGGATATGGCTACACCTTC. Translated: CASSFTAGYGYTF.

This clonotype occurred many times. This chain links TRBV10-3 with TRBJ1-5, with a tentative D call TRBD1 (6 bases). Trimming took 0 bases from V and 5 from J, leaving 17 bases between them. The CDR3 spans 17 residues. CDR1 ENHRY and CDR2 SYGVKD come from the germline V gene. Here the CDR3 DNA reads TGTGCCATCAGTGAGTCGATGTCGGGGGCGGGAGATCAGCCCCAGCATTTT. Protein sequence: CAISESMSGAGDQPQHF.

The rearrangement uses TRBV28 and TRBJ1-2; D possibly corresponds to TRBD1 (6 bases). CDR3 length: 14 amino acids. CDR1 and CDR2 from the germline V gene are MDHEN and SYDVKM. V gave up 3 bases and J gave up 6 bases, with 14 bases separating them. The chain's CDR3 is CASSLGTIWDGYTF. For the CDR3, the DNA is TGTGCCAGCAGTTTGGGGACAATATGGGATGGCTACACCTTC.

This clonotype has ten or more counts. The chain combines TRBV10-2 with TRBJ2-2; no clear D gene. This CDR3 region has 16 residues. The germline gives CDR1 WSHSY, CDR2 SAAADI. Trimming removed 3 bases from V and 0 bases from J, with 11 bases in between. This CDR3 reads CASSEQAPANTGELFF. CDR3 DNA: TGCGCCAGCAGTGAACAAGCCCCCGCGAACACCGGGGAGCTGTTTTTT.

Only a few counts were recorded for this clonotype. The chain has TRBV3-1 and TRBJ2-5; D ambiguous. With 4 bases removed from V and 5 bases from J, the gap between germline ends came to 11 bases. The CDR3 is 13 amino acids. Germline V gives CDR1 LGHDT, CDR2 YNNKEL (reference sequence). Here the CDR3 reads CASSLRAGETQYF. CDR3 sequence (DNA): TGTGCCAGCAGCCTACGGGCTGGTGAGACCCAGTACTTC.

As DNA, the CDR3 is TGTGCCAGCAGTTTACCCTCGGGAGACGAGCAGTACGTC. This encodes CASSLPSGDEQYV. This chain uses TRBV28 with TRBJ2-7; a weak D match, TRBD2 (6 bases). This CDR3 contains 13 residues. Germline-derived CDR1 and CDR2 are MDHEN and SYDVKM. The V and J ends lost 2 bases and 5 bases respectively, with 10 bases between them.

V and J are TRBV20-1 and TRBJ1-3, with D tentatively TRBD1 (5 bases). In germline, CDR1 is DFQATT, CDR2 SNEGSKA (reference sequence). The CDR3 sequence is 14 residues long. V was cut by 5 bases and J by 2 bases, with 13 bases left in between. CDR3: CSAPFGTAGNTIYF. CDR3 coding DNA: TGCAGTGCTCCTTTCGGGACGGCTGGAAACACCATATATTTT.

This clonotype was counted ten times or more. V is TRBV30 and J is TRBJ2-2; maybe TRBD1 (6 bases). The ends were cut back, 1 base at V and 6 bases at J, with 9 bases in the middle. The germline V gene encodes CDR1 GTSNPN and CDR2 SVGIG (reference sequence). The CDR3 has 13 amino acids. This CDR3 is CAWSAQGAGELFF. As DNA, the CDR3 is TGTGCCTGGAGTGCACAGGGAGCCGGGGAGCTGTTTTTT.

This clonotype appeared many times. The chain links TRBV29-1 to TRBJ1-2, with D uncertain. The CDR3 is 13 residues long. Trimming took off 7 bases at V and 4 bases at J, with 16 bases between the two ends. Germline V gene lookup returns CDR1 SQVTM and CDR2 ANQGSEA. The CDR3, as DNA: TGCAGCGGGGAGAACAGCCTCCCCTATGGCTACACCTTC. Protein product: CSGENSLPYGYTF. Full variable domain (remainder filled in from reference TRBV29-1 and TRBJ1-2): SAVISQKPSRDICQRGTSLTIQCQVDSQVTMMFWYRQQPGQSLTLIATANQGSEATYESGFVIDKFPISRPNLTFSTLTVSNMSPEDSSIYLCSGENSLPYGYTFGSGTRLTVV.

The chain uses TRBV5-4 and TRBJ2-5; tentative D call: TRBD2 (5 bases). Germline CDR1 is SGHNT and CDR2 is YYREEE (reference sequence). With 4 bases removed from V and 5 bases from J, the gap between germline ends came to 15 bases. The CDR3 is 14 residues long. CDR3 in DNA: TGTGCCAGCAGCACCCAAGGGAGTGTTGAGACCCAGTACTTC. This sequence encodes CASSTQGSVETQYF. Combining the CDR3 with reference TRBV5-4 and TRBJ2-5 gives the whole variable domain ETGVTQSPTHLIKTRGQQVTLRCSSQSGHNTVSWYQQALGQGPQFIFQYYREEENGRGNFPPRFSGLQFPNYSSELNVNALELDDSALYLCASSTQGSVETQYFGPGTRLLVL.

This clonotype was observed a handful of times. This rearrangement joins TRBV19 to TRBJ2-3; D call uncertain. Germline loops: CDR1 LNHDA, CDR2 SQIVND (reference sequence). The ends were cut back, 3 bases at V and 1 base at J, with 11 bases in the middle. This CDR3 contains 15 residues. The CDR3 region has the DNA TGTGCCAGTAGTATGGCGAGACGGGGCACAGATACGCAGTATTTT. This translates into CASSMARRGTDTQYF.

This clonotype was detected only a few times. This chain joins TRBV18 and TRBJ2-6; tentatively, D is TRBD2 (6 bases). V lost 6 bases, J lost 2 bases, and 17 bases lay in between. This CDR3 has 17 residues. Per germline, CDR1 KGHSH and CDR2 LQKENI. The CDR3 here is CASSAQRRDPGANVLTF. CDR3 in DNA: TGTGCCAGCTCTGCTCAGCGGAGGGACCCTGGGGCCAACGTCCTGACTTTC.

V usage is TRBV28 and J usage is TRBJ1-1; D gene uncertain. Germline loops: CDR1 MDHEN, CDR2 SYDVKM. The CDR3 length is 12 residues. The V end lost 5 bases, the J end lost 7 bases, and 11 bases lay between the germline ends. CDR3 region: CASSPAGFEAFF. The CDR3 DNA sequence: TGTGCCAGCAGTCCGGCAGGATTTGAAGCTTTCTTT. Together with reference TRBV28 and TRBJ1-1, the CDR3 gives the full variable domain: DVKVTQSSRYLVKRTGEKVFLECVQDMDHENMFWYRQDPGLGLRLIYFSYDVKMKEKGDIPEGYSVSREKKERFSLILESASTNQTSMYLCASSPAGFEAFFGQGTRLTVV.

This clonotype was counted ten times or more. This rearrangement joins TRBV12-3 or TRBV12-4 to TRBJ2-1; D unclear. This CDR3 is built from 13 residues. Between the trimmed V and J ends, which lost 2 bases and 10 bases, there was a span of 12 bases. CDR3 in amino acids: CASSLSARLEQFF. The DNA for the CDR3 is TGTGCCAGCAGTTTAAGTGCCCGCCTCGAGCAGTTCTTC.

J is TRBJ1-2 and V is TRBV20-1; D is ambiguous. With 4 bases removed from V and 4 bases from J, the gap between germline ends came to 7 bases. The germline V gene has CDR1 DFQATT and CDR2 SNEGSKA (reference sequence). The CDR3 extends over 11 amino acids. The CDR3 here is CSATSSYGYTF. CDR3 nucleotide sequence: TGCAGTGCTACTAGTTCCTATGGCTACACCTTC.

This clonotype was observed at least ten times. The CDR3 coding sequence is TGCAGCGTTGGGTCCGGGACTAGCGGGCAAGAGACCCAGTACTTC. This gives the protein CSVGSGTSGQETQYF. The V and J genes are TRBV29-1 and TRBJ2-5, with 12 bases identical to TRBD2. V dropped 4 bases and J dropped 2; count of bases not matched to a gene: 5. Looked up from germline, CDR1 is SQVTM and CDR2 is ANQGSEA. There are 15 residues in the CDR3.

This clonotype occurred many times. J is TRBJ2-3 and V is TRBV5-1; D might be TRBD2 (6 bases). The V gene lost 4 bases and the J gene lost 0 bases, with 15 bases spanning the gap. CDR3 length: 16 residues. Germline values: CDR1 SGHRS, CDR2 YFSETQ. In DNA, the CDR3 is TGCGCCAGCAGCCGAGGAGGGGACCCTAGCACAGATACGCAGTATTTT. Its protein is CASSRGGDPSTDTQYF.

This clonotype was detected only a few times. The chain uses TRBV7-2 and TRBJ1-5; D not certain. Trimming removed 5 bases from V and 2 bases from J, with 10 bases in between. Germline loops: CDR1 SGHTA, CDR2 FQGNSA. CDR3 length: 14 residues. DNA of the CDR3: TGTGCCAGCAGCCCAATTGGGGGCAATCAGCCCCAGCATTTT. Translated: CASSPIGGNQPQHF.

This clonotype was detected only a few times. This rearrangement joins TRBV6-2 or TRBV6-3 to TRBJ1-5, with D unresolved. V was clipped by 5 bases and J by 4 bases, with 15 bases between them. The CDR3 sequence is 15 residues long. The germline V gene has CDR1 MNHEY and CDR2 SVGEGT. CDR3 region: CASSVRALRNQPQHF. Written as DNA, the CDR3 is TGTGCCAGCAGTGTGCGGGCGCTAAGAAATCAGCCCCAGCATTTT.

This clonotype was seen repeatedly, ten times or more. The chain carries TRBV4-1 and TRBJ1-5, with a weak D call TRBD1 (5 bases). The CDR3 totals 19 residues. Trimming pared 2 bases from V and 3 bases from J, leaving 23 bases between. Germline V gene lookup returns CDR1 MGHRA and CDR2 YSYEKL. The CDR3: CASSQWRDGRGIVNQPQHF. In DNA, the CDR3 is TGCGCCAGCAGCCAATGGAGGGACGGTCGAGGGATAGTCAATCAGCCCCAGCATTTT.

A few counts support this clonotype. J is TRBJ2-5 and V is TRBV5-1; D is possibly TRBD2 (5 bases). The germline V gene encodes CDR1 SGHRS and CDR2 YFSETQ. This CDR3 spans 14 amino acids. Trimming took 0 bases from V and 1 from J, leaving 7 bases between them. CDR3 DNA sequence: TGCGCCAGCAGCTTGGCGAGGGCCCAAGAGACCCAGTACTTC. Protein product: CASSLARAQETQYF.

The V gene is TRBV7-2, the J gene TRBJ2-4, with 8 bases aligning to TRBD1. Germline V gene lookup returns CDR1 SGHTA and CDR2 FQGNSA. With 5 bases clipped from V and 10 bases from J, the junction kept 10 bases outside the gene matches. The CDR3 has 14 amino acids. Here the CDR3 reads CASSPPGTGHIQYF. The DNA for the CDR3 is TGTGCCAGCAGCCCACCGGGGACAGGTCATATTCAGTACTTC.

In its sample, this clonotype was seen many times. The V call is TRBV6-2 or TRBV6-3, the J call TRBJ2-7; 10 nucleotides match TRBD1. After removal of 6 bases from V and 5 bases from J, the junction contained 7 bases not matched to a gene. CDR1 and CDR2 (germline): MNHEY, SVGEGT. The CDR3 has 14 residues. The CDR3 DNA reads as TGTGCCAGCAGCCGACGGACAGGGGGAAACGAGCAGTACGTC. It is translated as CASSRRTGGNEQYV.

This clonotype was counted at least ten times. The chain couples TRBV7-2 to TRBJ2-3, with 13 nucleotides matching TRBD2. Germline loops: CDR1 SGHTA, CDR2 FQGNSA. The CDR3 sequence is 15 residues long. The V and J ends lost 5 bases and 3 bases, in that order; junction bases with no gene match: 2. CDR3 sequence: CASSMGLAGTDTQYF. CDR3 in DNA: TGTGCCAGCAGCATGGGACTAGCGGGGACAGATACGCAGTATTTT.